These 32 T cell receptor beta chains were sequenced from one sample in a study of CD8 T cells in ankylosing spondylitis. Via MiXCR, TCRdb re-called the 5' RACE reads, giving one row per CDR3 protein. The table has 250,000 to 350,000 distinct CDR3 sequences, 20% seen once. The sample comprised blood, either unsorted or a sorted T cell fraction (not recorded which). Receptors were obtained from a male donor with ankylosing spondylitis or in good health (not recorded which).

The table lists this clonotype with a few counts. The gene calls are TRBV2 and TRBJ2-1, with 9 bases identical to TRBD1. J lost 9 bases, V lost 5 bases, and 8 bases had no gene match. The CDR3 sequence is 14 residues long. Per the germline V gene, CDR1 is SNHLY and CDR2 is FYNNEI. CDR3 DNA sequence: TGTGCCAGCAGTTACCCGGGACAGGGAGGTGAGCAGTTCTTC. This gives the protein CASSYPGQGGEQFF. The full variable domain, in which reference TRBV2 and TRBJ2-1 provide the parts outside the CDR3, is EPEVTQTPSHQVTQMGQEVILRCVPISNHLYFYWYRQILGQKVEFLVSFYNNEISEKSEIFDDQFSVERPDGSNFTLKIRSTKLEDSAMYFCASSYPGQGGEQFFGPGTRLTVL.

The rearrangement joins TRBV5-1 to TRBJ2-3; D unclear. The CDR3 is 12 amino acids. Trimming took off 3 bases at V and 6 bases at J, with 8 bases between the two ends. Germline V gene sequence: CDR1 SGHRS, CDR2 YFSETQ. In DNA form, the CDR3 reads TGCGCCAGCAGCTCCCGATGGGATACGCAGTATTTT. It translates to CASSSRWDTQYF.

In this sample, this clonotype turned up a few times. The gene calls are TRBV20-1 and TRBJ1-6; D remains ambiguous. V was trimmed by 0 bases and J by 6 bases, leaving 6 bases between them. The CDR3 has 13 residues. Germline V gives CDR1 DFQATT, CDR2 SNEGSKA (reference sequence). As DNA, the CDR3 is TGCAGTGCTAGAGATCTGGGTAATTCACCCCTCCACTTT. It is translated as CSARDLGNSPLHF.

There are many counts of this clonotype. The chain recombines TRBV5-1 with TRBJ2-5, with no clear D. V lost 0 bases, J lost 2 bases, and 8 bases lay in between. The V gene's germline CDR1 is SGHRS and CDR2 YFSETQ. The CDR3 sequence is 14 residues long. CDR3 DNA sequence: TGCGCCAGCAGCTTGGCCCCAGGACAAGAGACCCAGTACTTC. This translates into CASSLAPGQETQYF.

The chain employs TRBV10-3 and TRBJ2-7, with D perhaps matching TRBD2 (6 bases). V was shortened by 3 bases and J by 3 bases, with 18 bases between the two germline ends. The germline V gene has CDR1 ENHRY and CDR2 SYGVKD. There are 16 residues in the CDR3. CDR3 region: CAISDGGIGTDYEQYV. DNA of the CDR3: TGTGCCATCAGTGATGGAGGGATTGGGACGGACTACGAGCAGTACGTC.

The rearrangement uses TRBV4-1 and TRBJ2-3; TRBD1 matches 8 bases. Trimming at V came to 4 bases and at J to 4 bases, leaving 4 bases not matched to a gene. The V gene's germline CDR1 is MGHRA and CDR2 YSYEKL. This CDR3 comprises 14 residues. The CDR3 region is CASSRDRGPDTQYF. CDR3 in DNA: TGCGCCAGCAGCCGCGACAGGGGCCCAGATACGCAGTATTTT.

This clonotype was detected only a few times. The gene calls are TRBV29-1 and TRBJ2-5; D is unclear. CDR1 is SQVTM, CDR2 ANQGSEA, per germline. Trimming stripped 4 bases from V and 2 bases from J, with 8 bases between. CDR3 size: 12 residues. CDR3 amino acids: CSVVWGQETQYF. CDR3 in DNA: TGCAGCGTTGTTTGGGGACAAGAGACCCAGTACTTC.

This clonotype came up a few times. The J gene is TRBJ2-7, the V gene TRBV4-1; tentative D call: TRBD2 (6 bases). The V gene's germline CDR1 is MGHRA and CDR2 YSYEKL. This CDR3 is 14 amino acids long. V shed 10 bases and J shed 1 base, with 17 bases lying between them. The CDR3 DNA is TGCGCCACCAGAGGGGCTAGCGAGTCCTACGAGCAGTACGTC. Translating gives CATRGASESYEQYV.

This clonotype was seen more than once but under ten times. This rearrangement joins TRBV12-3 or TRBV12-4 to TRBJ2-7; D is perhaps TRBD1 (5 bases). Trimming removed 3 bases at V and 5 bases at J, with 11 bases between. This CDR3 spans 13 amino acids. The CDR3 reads CASSFSQGHEQYV. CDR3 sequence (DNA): TGTGCCAGCAGTTTTTCCCAGGGCCACGAGCAGTACGTC.

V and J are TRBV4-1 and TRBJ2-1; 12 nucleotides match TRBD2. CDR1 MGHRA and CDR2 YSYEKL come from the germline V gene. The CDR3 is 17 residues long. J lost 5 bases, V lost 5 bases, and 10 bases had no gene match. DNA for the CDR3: TGCGCCAGCAGCGAAGGGTTCCTAGCGGGAGGGAACAATGAGCAGTTCTTC. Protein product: CASSEGFLAGGNNEQFF.

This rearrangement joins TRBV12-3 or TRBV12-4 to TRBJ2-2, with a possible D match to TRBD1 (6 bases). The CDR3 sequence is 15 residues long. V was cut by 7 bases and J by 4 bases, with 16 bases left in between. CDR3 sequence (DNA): TGTGCCAGCACCTTGGGCAGGGGCATCACCGGGGAGCTGTTTTTT. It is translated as CASTLGRGITGELFF.

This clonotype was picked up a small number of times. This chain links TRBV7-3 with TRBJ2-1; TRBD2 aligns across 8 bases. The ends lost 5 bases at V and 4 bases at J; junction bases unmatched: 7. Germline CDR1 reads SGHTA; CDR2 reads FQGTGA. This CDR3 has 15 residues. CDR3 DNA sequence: TGTGCCAGCAGCGGGAGCGGGGGAGATTACAATGAGCAGTTCTTC. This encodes CASSGSGGDYNEQFF.

The CDR3 spells CASSLGDSLDIQYF. The CDR3 nucleotides read TGCGCCAGCAGCTTGGGAGACTCACTAGACATTCAGTACTTC. The chain carries TRBV5-1 and TRBJ2-4; D possibly corresponds to TRBD2 (5 bases). This CDR3 region has 14 residues. Trimming shortened V by 0 bases and J by 8 bases, and 12 bases separated the two germline ends. Germline CDR1 reads SGHRS; CDR2 reads YFSETQ.

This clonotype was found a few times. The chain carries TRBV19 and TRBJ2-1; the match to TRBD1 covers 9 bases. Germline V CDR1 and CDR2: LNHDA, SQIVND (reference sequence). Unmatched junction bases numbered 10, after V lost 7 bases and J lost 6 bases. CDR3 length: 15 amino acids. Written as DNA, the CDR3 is TGTGCCAGTATTCGTGCGGGACAGGGTGCCAATGAGCAGTTCTTC. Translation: CASIRAGQGANEQFF.

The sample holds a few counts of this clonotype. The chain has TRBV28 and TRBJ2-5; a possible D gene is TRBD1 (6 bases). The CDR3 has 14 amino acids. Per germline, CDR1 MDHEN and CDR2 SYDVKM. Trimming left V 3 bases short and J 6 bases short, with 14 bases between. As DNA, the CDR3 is TGTGCCAGCAGTTTGGGGCAGGGGTCAAAGACCCAGTACTTC. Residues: CASSLGQGSKTQYF.

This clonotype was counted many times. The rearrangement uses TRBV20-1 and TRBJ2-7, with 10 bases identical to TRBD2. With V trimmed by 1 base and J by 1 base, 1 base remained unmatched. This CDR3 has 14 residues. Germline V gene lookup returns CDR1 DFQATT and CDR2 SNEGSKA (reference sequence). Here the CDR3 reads CSARGTSGSYEQYV. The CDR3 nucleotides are TGCAGTGCTAGAGGGACTAGCGGTTCCTACGAGCAGTACGTC.

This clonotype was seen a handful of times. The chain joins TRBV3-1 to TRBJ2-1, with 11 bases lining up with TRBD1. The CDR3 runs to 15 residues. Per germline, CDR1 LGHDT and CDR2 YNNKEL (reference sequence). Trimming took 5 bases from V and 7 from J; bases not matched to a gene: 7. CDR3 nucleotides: TGTGCCAGCAGCTTCCGGGACAGGGGGATAAATGAGCAGTTCTTC. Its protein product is CASSFRDRGINEQFF.

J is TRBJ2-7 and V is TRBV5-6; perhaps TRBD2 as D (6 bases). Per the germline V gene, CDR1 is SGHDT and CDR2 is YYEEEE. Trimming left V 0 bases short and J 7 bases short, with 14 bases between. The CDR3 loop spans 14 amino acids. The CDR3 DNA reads TGTGCCAGCAGCTTGGTGGGCAGGGACTTGGAGCAGTACGTC. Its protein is CASSLVGRDLEQYV.

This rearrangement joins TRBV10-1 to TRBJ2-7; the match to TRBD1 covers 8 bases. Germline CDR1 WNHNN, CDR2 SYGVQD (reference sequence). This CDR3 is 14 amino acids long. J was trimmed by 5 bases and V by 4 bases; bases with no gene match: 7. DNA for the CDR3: TGCGCCAGCAGTGCGGGTGACAGGGGAGACGAGCAGTACGTC. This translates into CASSAGDRGDEQYV.

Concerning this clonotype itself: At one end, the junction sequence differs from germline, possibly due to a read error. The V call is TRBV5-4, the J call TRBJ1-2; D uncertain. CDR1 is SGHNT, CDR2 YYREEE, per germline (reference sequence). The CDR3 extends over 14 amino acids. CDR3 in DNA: TGTGCCAGCAGCTTGTTCCAGTCTAATTATGGCTACACCTTC. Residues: CASSLFQSNYGYTF.

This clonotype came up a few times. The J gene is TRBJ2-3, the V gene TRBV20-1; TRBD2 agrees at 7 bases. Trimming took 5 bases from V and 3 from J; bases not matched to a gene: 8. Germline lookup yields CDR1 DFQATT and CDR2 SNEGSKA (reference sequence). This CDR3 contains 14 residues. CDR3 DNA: TGCAGTGCTCCCCAGCTAGCGGTAACAGATACGCAGTATTTT. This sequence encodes CSAPQLAVTDTQYF.

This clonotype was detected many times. CDR3 bases: TGTGCCAGCAGTTTGGGGGATCCCCCCACCAATGAGCAGTTCTTC. It yields the protein CASSLGDPPTNEQFF. This rearrangement joins TRBV12-3 or TRBV12-4 to TRBJ2-1, with D perhaps given as TRBD1 or TRBD2 (5 bases each). The germline V and J ends were trimmed by 3 bases and 6 bases, with 15 bases remaining between them. The CDR3 covers 15 residues.

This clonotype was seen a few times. The CDR3 here is CSARAGTGLQPQHF. In nucleotides, the CDR3 is TGCAGTGCTAGAGCCGGGACAGGGCTGCAGCCCCAGCATTTT. This chain links TRBV20-1 with TRBJ1-5, with 9 positions matching TRBD1. Trimming cost V 1 base and J 7 bases; bases outside gene matches: 5. This CDR3 has 14 residues. Per the germline V gene, CDR1 is DFQATT and CDR2 is SNEGSKA (reference sequence).

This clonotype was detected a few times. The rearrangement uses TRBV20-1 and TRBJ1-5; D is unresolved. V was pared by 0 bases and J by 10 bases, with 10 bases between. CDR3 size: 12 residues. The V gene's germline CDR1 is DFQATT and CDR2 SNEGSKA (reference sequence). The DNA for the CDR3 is TGCAGTGCTAGAGATGGACCGGGTCCCCAGCATTTT. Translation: CSARDGPGPQHF.

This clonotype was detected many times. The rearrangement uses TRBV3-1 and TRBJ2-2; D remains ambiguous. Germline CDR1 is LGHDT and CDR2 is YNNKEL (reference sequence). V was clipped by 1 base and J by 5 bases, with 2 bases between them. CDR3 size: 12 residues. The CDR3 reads CASSQGTGELFF. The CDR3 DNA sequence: TGTGCCAGCAGCCAAGGAACCGGGGAGCTGTTTTTT.

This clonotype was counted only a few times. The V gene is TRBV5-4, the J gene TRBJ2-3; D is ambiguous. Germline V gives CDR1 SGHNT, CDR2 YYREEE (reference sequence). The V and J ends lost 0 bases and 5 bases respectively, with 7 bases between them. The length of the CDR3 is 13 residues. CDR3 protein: CASSLVPGDTQYF. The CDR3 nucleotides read TGTGCCAGCAGCTTGGTGCCAGGAGATACGCAGTATTTT.

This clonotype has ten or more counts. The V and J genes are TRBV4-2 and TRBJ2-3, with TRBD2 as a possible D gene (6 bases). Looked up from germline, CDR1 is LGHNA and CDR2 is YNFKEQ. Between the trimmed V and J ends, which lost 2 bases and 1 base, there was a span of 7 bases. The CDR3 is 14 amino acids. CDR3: CASSQREGTDTQYF. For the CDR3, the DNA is TGTGCCAGCAGCCAAAGGGAGGGCACAGATACGCAGTATTTT.

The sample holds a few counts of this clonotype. The CDR3 nucleotides read TGTGCCAGCAGCTTAGATGGCGGGGTACGAACAGATACGCAGTATTTT. It encodes CASSLDGGVRTDTQYF. The chain uses TRBV11-2 and TRBJ2-3; weak D call: TRBD2 (6 bases). The CDR3 covers 16 residues. The germline CDR1 and CDR2 sequences are SGHAT and FQNNGV. V lost 0 bases to trimming and J lost 3 bases, with 13 bases between them.

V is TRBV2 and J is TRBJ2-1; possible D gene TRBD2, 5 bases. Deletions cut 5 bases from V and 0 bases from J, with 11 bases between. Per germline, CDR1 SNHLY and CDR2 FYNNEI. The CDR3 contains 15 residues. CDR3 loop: CASSPGDSSYNEQFF. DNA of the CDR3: TGTGCCAGCAGTCCCGGGGATAGCTCCTACAATGAGCAGTTCTTC.

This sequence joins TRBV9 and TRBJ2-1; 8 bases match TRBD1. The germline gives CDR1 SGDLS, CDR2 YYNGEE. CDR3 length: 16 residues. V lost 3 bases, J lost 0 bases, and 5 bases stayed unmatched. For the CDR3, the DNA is TGTGCCAGCAGCGCGGACAGGGCCCGCTCCTACAATGAGCAGTTCTTC. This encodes CASSADRARSYNEQFF.

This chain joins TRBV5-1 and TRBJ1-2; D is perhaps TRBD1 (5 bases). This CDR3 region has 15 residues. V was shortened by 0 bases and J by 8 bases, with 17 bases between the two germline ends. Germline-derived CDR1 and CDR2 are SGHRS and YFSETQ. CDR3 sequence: CASSLAEWGASGYTF. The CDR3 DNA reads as TGCGCCAGCAGCTTGGCGGAGTGGGGCGCGTCCGGCTACACCTTC.

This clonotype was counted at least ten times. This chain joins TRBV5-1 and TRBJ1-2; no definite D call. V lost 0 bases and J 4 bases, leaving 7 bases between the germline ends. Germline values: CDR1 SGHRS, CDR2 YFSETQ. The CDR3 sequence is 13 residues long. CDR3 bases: TGCGCCAGCAGCTTGGAGGGCACCTATGGCTACACCTTC. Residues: CASSLEGTYGYTF.